A selection of T cell receptor beta chains follows, all from one sample in a study of cytomegalovirus exposure and HLA in healthy donors. TCRdb keeps only in-frame clones here, not all; method: immunoSEQ multiplex PCR. The table lists approximately 140,000 clones, 73% of them singletons. The specimen was PBMCs. These receptors were collected from a human donor in good health. Each CDR3 is given with its conserved first and last residue. D genes are given only for firm matches. Rows may omit the clone size; those that give it use once, few, many or a size class.

V gene	clone size	J gene	D gene	CDR3 protein	CDR3 DNA
TRBV5-4	-	TRBJ2-6	-	CASSLSVVDTLLLANVLTF	TGTGCCAGCAGCTTGAGCGTAGTGGACACCCTTCTTTTAGCCAACGTCCTGACTTTC
TRBV19	few	TRBJ2-5	TRBD2	CASSISSGWGETQYF	TGTGCCAGTAGTATATCTAGCGGTTGGGGTGAGACCCAGTACTTC
TRBV5-1	-	TRBJ1-1	-	CASSLAGSTEAFF	TGCGCCAGCAGCTTGGCAGGTTCCACTGAAGCTTTCTTT
TRBV11-2	-	TRBJ1-3	-	CASSLGLTAGNTIYF	TGTGCCAGCAGCTTAGGACTGACGGCTGGAAACACCATATATTTT
TRBV6-5	-	TRBJ1-1	-	CASSYDTRKDTEAFF	TGTGCCAGCAGTTACGATACGCGGAAGGACACTGAAGCTTTCTTT
TRBV7-9	-	TRBJ2-2	TRBD2	CASSLARGTSGELFF	TGTGCCAGCAGCTTAGCGCGTGGGACTAGCGGGGAGCTGTTTTTT
TRBV9	once	TRBJ2-1	-	CASSVELRGHNEQFF	TGTGCCAGCAGCGTAGAGTTGCGGGGACACAATGAGCAGTTCTTC
TRBV2	once	TRBJ1-1	-	CASLTDSMNTEAFF	TGTGCCAGCCTAACCGACAGCATGAACACTGAAGCTTTCTTT
TRBV27	-	TRBJ2-5	-	CASSLSRIGTQYF	TGTGCCAGCAGTTTGAGCAGGATTGGGACCCAGTACTTC
TRBV4-1	-	TRBJ2-2	TRBD1	CASSQEETGSTGELFF	TGCGCCAGCAGCCAAGAAGAGACAGGGAGTACCGGGGAGCTGTTTTTT
TRBV11-2	-	TRBJ2-6	-	CASSQGRGGRSGANVLTF	TGTGCCAGCAGCCAGGGGCGGGGAGGGAGATCAGGGGCCAACGTCCTGACTTTC
TRBV15	-	TRBJ1-1	TRBD1	CATSRDEGAAGTEAFF	TGTGCCACCAGCAGAGATGAGGGGGCGGCGGGCACTGAAGCTTTCTTT
TRBV7-9	-	TRBJ2-1	-	CSSSAGLQFF	TGTTCCAGCAGCGCGGGCCTCCAGTTCTTC
TRBV7-6	-	TRBJ2-7	-	CASSPVSGYEQYF	TGTGCCAGCAGCCCCGTAAGCGGCTACGAGCAGTACTTC
TRBV30	once	TRBJ2-1	-	CAWSLYIHEQFF	TGTGCCTGGAGTCTTTATATCCATGAGCAGTTCTTC
TRBV6-6	-	TRBJ1-2	-	CASSDFRTAANYGYTF	TGTGCCAGCAGTGACTTTAGGACAGCAGCTAACTATGGCTACACCTTC
TRBV4-2	-	TRBJ2-1	TRBD2	CASSPGTSDYNEQFF	TGTGCCAGCAGCCCCGGGACTAGCGACTACAATGAGCAGTTCTTC
TRBV4-2	few	TRBJ2-7	-	CASSQEEANSYEQYF	TGTGCCAGCAGCCAAGAAGAGGCTAACTCCTACGAGCAGTACTTC
TRBV15	-	TRBJ1-2	TRBD1	CATSRDLRRQGYGYTF	TGTGCCACCAGCAGAGATCTAAGGCGACAGGGGTACGGCTACACCTTC
TRBV27	-	TRBJ2-7	-	CASSLSGYEQYF	TGTGCCAGCAGTTTGAGTGGTTACGAGCAGTACTTC
TRBV7-8	-	TRBJ1-1	TRBD1	CASSLGPGTVNTEAFF	TGTGCCAGCAGCTTAGGACCTGGGACAGTGAACACTGAAGCTTTCTTT
TRBV11-3	-	TRBJ2-1	TRBD2	CASSPVLAGARDEQFF	TGTGCCAGCAGCCCAGTACTAGCGGGAGCTCGGGATGAGCAGTTCTTC
TRBV6-5	-	TRBJ2-7	TRBD2	CASGIGAGEYEQYF	TGTGCCAGTGGGATCGGAGCGGGGGAGTACGAGCAGTACTTC
TRBV4-1	-	TRBJ2-7	-	CASSQGSGDNEQYF	TGCGCCAGCAGCCAAGGGTCGGGAGATAACGAGCAGTACTTC
TRBV28	-	TRBJ2-7	-	CASSLDKTYEQYF	TGTGCCAGCAGTTTGGACAAGACCTACGAGCAGTACTTC
TRBV28	-	TRBJ1-2	-	CASIRATSNYGYTF	TGTGCCAGCATTAGAGCTACCTCCAACTATGGCTACACCTTC
TRBV5-1	-	TRBJ2-7	-	CASSLRMSEQYF	TGCGCCAGCAGCTTGAGAATGAGCGAGCAGTACTTC
TRBV2	-	TRBJ2-2	-	CASSARVTGELFF	TGTGCCAGCAGTGCGAGGGTCACCGGGGAGCTGTTTTTT
TRBV30	once	TRBJ2-7	-	CAWSAGYEQYF	TGTGCCTGGAGTGCAGGCTACGAGCAGTACTTC
TRBV6-1	-	TRBJ1-2	-	CASSGLPANYGYTF	TGTGCCAGCAGTGGGCTTCCAGCTAACTATGGCTACACCTTC
TRBV2	-	TRBJ1-5	TRBD1	CASSRDRGRRQPQHF	TGTGCCAGCAGTCGGGACAGGGGGCGCAGACAGCCCCAGCATTTT
TRBV18	-	TRBJ2-3	TRBD2	CASSPPLAGGTDTQYF	TGTGCCAGCTCACCACCCCTAGCGGGAGGCACAGATACGCAGTATTTT
TRBV7-2	-	TRBJ2-7	TRBD2	CASSLRLASYEQYF	TGTGCCAGCAGCTTAAGACTAGCTTCCTACGAGCAGTACTTC
TRBV10-3	-	TRBJ1-2	-	CAISSQPRGYTF	TGTGCCATCAGTTCGCAACCCAGGGGCTACACCTTC
TRBV5-1	-	TRBJ2-2	TRBD1	CASSELRGRGTGELFF	TGCGCCAGCAGCGAACTAAGGGGGCGAGGGACCGGGGAGCTGTTTTTT
TRBV7-9	-	TRBJ2-3	-	CASSLARGADTQYF	TGTGCCAGCAGCTTAGCACGGGGGGCGGATACGCAGTATTTT
TRBV5-6	-	TRBJ2-7	TRBD2	CASSLGTSFEQYF	TGTGCCAGCAGCTTGGGGACTAGCTTCGAGCAGTACTTC
TRBV10-1	-	TRBJ1-1	TRBD1	CASSKFPGGAWSEAFF	TGCGCCAGCAGTAAATTCCCAGGGGGCGCTTGGTCTGAAGCTTTCTTT
TRBV2	once	TRBJ1-2	TRBD1	CASSPLTGAEGYTF	TGTGCCAGCAGTCCCTTGACAGGGGCGGAGGGCTACACCTTC
TRBV15	once	TRBJ2-7	TRBD1	CATSRDLRTGTYEQYF	TGTGCCACCAGCAGAGATCTGAGGACAGGGACCTACGAGCAGTACTTC
TRBV28	-	TRBJ1-4	-	CASSSDRIYEKLFF	TGTGCCAGCAGTTCGGACAGAATATATGAAAAACTGTTTTTT
TRBV28	-	TRBJ1-6	TRBD1	CASGTGGRYNSPLHF	TGTGCCAGCGGGACAGGAGGCCGCTATAATTCACCCCTCCACTTT
TRBV13	few	TRBJ1-2	TRBD1	CASSPGQDLYGYTF	TGTGCCAGCAGCCCCGGACAGGACTTGTATGGCTACACCTTC
TRBV6-6	-	TRBJ1-3	-	CASKGANSGNTIYF	TGTGCCAGCAAAGGGGCTAACTCTGGAAACACCATATATTTT
TRBV6-1	-	TRBJ2-1	-	CASCRTYSYNEQFF	TGTGCCAGTTGCAGGACATACTCCTACAATGAGCAGTTCTTC
TRBV10-3	-	TRBJ2-7	TRBD2	CAIKPGTSTYEQYF	TGTGCCATCAAACCAGGGACTAGCACGTACGAGCAGTACTTC